The 3 T cell receptor beta chains in this list originate from one sample, sequenced in a study of T cells in Graves' hyperthyroidism and ophthalmopathy. Regions amplified from RNA transcripts were the TCR beta CDR3 regions. The HTBI primer set was used in a first-round RT-PCR of the TCR CDR3. TCRdb re-derived calls from the multiplex PCR reads in MiXCR, one entry per CDR3 protein. The data show approximately 600,000 distinct CDR3 sequences, about 17% seen once. The sample taken for sequencing was blood. The receptors here all came from a woman aged 25 to 39 with Graves' hyperthyroidism.

This clonotype was counted ten times or more. The chain carries TRBV11-2 and TRBJ2-1; 13 bases line up with TRBD2. Per germline, CDR1 SGHAT and CDR2 FQNNGV. Trimming at V came to 5 bases and at J to 8 bases, leaving 9 bases not matched to a gene. This CDR3 spans 16 amino acids. As DNA, the CDR3 is TGTGCCAGCAGCGACGGGGGACTAGCGGGAAGAGATGAGCAGTTCTTC. Protein product: CASSDGGLAGRDEQFF.

A few counts support this clonotype. The chain carries TRBV27 and TRBJ2-7, with 7 bases that match TRBD2. CDR3 size: 14 residues. V trimming: 4 bases; J trimming: 0 bases; junction bases outside the gene matches: 3. Germline V gives CDR1 MNHEY, CDR2 SMNVEV (reference sequence). CDR3 residues: CASSWAGVSYEQYF. The CDR3 bases are TGTGCCAGCAGTTGGGCGGGGGTCTCCTACGAGCAGTACTTC.

This chain links TRBV28 with TRBJ2-6; 7 bases line up with TRBD1. CDR3 length: 17 residues. Germline V gives CDR1 MDHEN, CDR2 SYDVKM. The ends lost 3 bases at V and 2 bases at J; junction bases unmatched: 7. Here the CDR3 DNA reads TGTGCCAGCAGTTTCCTACAGGGGTCCCCTGGGGCCAACGTCCTGACTTTC. Residues: CASSFLQGSPGANVLTF.